The clone carrying this T cell receptor beta chain was seen at least ten times. Its antigen remains unknown. The donors, aged 6 to 90, were healthy Caucasians from Russia. This specimen comes from a study of blood T cells in healthy people across ages. Across the study: In model experiments, template switching was able to capture about one barcoded beta molecule for every two T cells that were present.

The CDR3 has 16 residues. The germline CDR1 and CDR2 sequences are MNHEY and SMNVEV (reference sequence). With V trimmed by 6 bases and J by 1 base, 8 bases remained unmatched. Whole-study results and caveats: Getting older went along with TCR beta diversity per million T cells dropping roughly linearly.

Using a J-beta primer mix together with a sample-barcoded 5' primer, a second PCR was run for about 6 to 11 cycles. TCRdb re-called the 5' RACE reads with MiXCR, one entry per CDR3 protein. This table has 800,000 to 950,000 distinct CDR3 sequences, roughly 52% appearing once. The sequence was collected from a man aged 25 to 40 in good health. Sequencing was carried out using blood. J is TRBJ2-7 and V is TRBV27; 11 bases line up with TRBD2. The CDR3 DNA is TGTGCCAGCAGCTTGCTAGCGGGGGGTCTTTCCTACGAGCAGTACTTC. Translating it yields CASSLLAGGLSYEQYF.